A selection of T cell receptor beta chains follows, all from one sample in a study of cytomegalovirus exposure and HLA in healthy donors. Sequencing was performed with immunoSEQ multiplex PCR; in TCRdb, only in-frame clones are kept and a portion is missing. The data show around 130,000 clones, roughly 80% seen once. Sequencing used PBMCs. The receptor set was obtained from a boy between 10 and 17 years old in good health and CMV-seronegative. Both conserved end residues are part of each CDR3. D genes are given only for firm matches. The size field is filled for only some rows; it gives once, few, many or a size class.

NA TRBD2 TRBJ2-3 TRBV4-1 CASSPGGGGGAQYF TGCGCCAGCAGCCCCGGGGGGGGCGGTGGGGCGCAGTATTTT
NA TRBD2 TRBJ2-3 TRBV6-5 CASSYAGVTDTQYF TGTGCCAGCAGTTACGCGGGAGTCACAGATACGCAGTATTTT
NA NA TRBJ1-1 TRBV19 CASSLQGANTEAFF TGTGCCAGTAGTCTACAGGGAGCGAACACTGAAGCTTTCTTT
NA NA TRBJ1-1 TRBV5-4 CASSPDRDSLAFF TGTGCCAGCAGTCCGGACAGAGACTCCCTGGCTTTCTTT
NA NA TRBJ1-2 TRBV10-3 CAISEQAGPGYTF TGTGCCATCAGTGAGCAGGCAGGGCCCGGCTACACCTTC
NA TRBD2 TRBJ2-2 TRBV6-6 CASRGLAGLTGELFF TGTGCCAGCAGGGGACTAGCGGGACTCACCGGGGAGCTGTTTTTT
few NA TRBJ2-1 TRBV27 CASSLSPGSSYNEQFF TGTGCCAGCAGTTTATCGCCGGGAAGCTCCTACAATGAGCAGTTCTTC
few NA TRBJ2-7 TRBV4-3 CASSQDRASKSYEQYF TGCGCCAGCAGCCAAGATAGAGCTAGTAAATCCTACGAGCAGTACTTC
NA TRBD1 TRBJ1-4 TRBV5-1 CASSTGTGSEKLFF TGCGCCAGCAGCACCGGGACAGGGAGCGAAAAACTGTTTTTT
once NA TRBJ2-5 TRBV30 CAWSARASFQETQYF TGTGCCTGGAGTGCCCGAGCGAGTTTTCAAGAGACCCAGTACTTC
NA NA TRBJ1-2 TRBV5-6 CASSFGGGHDGYTF TGTGCCAGCAGCTTTGGCGGGGGGCATGATGGCTACACCTTC
NA NA TRBJ1-1 TRBV7-2 CASITKGVGTEAFF TGTGCCAGCATCACCAAGGGGGTGGGTACTGAAGCTTTCTTT
NA TRBD1 TRBJ2-5 TRBV5-6 CASSLYRGRGTQYF TGTGCCAGCAGCTTGTACAGGGGGCGGGGGACCCAGTACTTC
NA NA TRBJ1-2 TRBV7-9 CASSLGVLRGQDYGYTF TGTGCCAGCAGCTTAGGGGTTTTAAGGGGACAAGACTATGGCTACACCTTC
NA NA TRBJ1-4 TRBV5-4 CASSLPGGEKLFF TGTGCCAGCAGCTTACCTGGAGGAGAAAAACTGTTTTTT
NA NA TRBJ2-1 TRBV14 CASSQLADEQFF TGTGCCAGCAGCCAACTAGCCGATGAGCAGTTCTTC
NA NA TRBJ1-4 TRBV6-1 CASRPRQGGNEKLFF TGTGCCAGCAGGCCCCGCCAGGGAGGCAATGAAAAACTGTTTTTT
NA NA TRBJ1-1 TRBV19 CASSIVPEQNTEAFF TGTGCCAGTAGTATAGTACCGGAGCAGAACACTGAAGCTTTCTTT
NA NA TRBJ2-5 TRBV30 CACSRSGLEETQYF TGTGCCTGCTCACGGAGCGGTTTGGAAGAGACCCAGTACTTC
NA TRBD2 TRBJ2-3 TRBV2 CASSEAQRGRDTQYF TGTGCCAGCAGTGAAGCGCAGCGGGGGAGGGATACGCAGTATTTT
NA TRBD1 TRBJ1-2 TRBV27 CASSPYGLGGDAWGYTF TGTGCCAGCAGTCCCTACGGCCTAGGGGGCGACGCTTGGGGCTACACCTTC
NA TRBD1 TRBJ2-7 TRBV5-6 CASSSTGIDYEQYF TGTGCCAGCAGCTCGACAGGGATTGACTACGAGCAGTACTTC
NA TRBD2 TRBJ2-7 TRBV7-9 CSSSPTSGRSQYF TGTTCCAGCAGTCCGACTAGCGGGAGAAGTCAGTACTTC
NA NA TRBJ1-1 TRBV5-4 CASSWEGGEGEAFF TGTGCCAGCAGCTGGGAGGGAGGGGAGGGTGAAGCTTTCTTT
NA NA TRBJ1-5 TRBV21-1 CASSLREVGQPQHF TGTGCCAGCAGCCTCCGAGAGGTAGGTCAGCCCCAGCATTTT
NA NA TRBJ1-1 TRBV13 CASSQTANTEAFF TGTGCCAGCAGCCAGACAGCGAACACTGAAGCTTTCTTT
NA NA TRBJ2-2 TRBV7-9 CASSLGYAANTGELFF TGTGCCAGCAGCTTAGGTTATGCAGCGAACACCGGGGAGCTGTTTTTT
NA NA TRBJ2-1 TRBV14 CASSHPGWVEQFF TGTGCCAGCAGCCACCCAGGGTGGGTTGAGCAGTTCTTC
NA TRBD1 TRBJ2-7 TRBV5-4 CASSPTGAYEQYF TGTGCCAGCAGCCCGACAGGGGCGTACGAGCAGTACTTC
NA TRBD1 TRBJ1-2 TRBV5-6 CASSWGQGNGYTF TGTGCCAGCAGCTGGGGACAGGGAAATGGCTACACCTTC
NA TRBD1 TRBJ2-4 TRBV11-3 CASSWGQGVDIQYF TGTGCCAGCAGCTGGGGACAGGGAGTTGACATTCAGTACTTC
NA NA TRBJ2-1 TRBV30 CAASGGYNEQFF TGTGCGGCGTCCGGCGGCTACAATGAGCAGTTCTTC
NA TRBD2 TRBJ2-1 TRBV6-4 CASSRAGDNNEQFF TGTGCCAGCAGTAGGGCGGGAGATAACAATGAGCAGTTCTTC
NA TRBD1 TRBJ1-2 TRBV5-4 CASSLRTQGALGYTF TGTGCCAGCAGCTTACGAACACAGGGGGCACTCGGCTACACCTTC
NA NA TRBJ1-4 TRBV27 CASSLAARGHATNEKLFF TGTGCCAGCAGTTTAGCGGCCAGGGGTCATGCAACTAATGAAAAACTGTTTTTT
NA TRBD2 TRBJ2-7 TRBV5-4 CASSLLGGRVGEQYF TGTGCCAGCAGCCTATTGGGAGGGCGCGTTGGTGAGCAGTACTTC
NA NA TRBJ2-2 TRBV19 CASSVGASNTGELFF TGTGCCAGTAGTGTGGGGGCCTCGAACACCGGGGAGCTGTTTTTT
NA NA TRBJ2-1 TRBV4-1 CASSQVPPGSEQFF TGCGCCAGCAGCCAAGTACCGCCGGGGAGTGAGCAGTTCTTC
NA NA TRBJ2-5 TRBV29-1 CSAGGGPETQYF TGCAGCGCTGGGGGCGGCCCAGAGACCCAGTACTTC
NA NA TRBJ2-2 TRBV5-1 CASSRGTIYTGELFF TGCGCCAGCAGCCGGGGGACCATCTACACCGGGGAGCTGTTTTTT
NA NA TRBJ1-4 TRBV9 CASSVGQPNEKLFF TGTGCCAGCAGCGTCGGACAGCCTAATGAAAAACTGTTTTTT
NA NA TRBJ2-7 TRBV7-2 CASSFYPPIEQYF TGTGCCAGCAGCTTCTACCCACCGATCGAGCAGTACTTC
NA TRBD2 TRBJ2-7 TRBV6-5 CASSYSRLAGEEQYF TGTGCCAGCAGTTACTCGAGACTAGCGGGAGAGGAGCAGTACTTC
NA TRBD1 TRBJ1-5 TRBV7-2 CASSLIGGRSNQPQHF TGTGCCAGCAGCTTAATAGGGGGCAGGAGCAATCAGCCCCAGCATTTT
once NA TRBJ2-7 TRBV29-1 CSVEEEQPSYEQYF TGCAGCGTTGAAGAGGAACAGCCCTCCTACGAGCAGTACTTC
NA TRBD1 TRBJ1-1 TRBV15 CASRVDRGNTEAFF TGTGCCAGTCGAGTGGACAGGGGGAACACTGAAGCTTTCTTT
few NA TRBJ1-4 TRBV30 CAWSVLVNEKLFF TGTGCCTGGAGTGTACTAGTAAATGAAAAACTGTTTTTT
NA TRBD1 TRBJ1-3 TRBV2 CASRDRGTGNTIYF TGTGCCAGCCGGGACAGGGGGACTGGAAACACCATATATTTT
NA NA TRBJ1-2 TRBV2 CASSWGRGPAGYGYTF TGTGCCAGCAGCTGGGGCAGGGGCCCAGCTGGCTATGGCTACACCTTC
NA NA TRBJ1-5 TRBV2 CASSDVGPNNQPQHF TGTGCCAGCAGTGATGTTGGCCCGAACAATCAGCCCCAGCATTTT
NA TRBD2 TRBJ2-3 TRBV23-1 CASSQQPGLAVHSADTQYF TGCGCCAGCAGTCAACAACCGGGACTAGCGGTTCATTCGGCGGATACGCAGTATTTT
once TRBD1 TRBJ2-7 TRBV29-1 CSVRDRGLSYEQYF TGCAGCGTTCGAGACAGGGGGCTCTCCTACGAGCAGTACTTC
NA TRBD2 TRBJ2-1 TRBV7-9 CSSSLSGNGEQFF TGTTCCAGCAGCTTAAGCGGGAATGGTGAGCAGTTCTTC
few TRBD1 TRBJ1-1 TRBV30 CAWSRTGGTEAFF TGTGCCTGGAGTCGGACAGGGGGCACTGAAGCTTTCTTT